A selection of T cell receptor beta chains follows, all from one sample in a study of blood T cell repertoires in COVID-19. This table comes from immunoSEQ multiplex PCR, and its TCRdb copy is limited to in-frame clones, with some not included. The sample lists about 180,000 clones; about 85% were seen once. The sequencing input was peripheral blood. The receptors here all came from a woman at least 80 years old with acute or convalescent COVID-19. The CDR3 runs from the conserved cysteine through the conserved F or W.

>TRBV12-3/TRBV12-4
CASSLGAEQYF
>TRBV19
CASSIEGQGGETQYF
>TRBV9
CASSPLRDGELFF
>TRBV5-5
CASSFTGGDYGYTF
>TRBV7-2
CASSSRTGGNYGYTF
>TRBV9
CASSVDRGPTKTQYF
>TRBV4-1
CASTSGTSGSVDTQYF
>TRBV7-9
CASSLQRSSGANVLTF
>TRBV19
CASSIGLAGGTGELFF
>TRBV3-1/TRBV3-2
CASSQRTSGGARAGELFF
>TRBV19
CASSLGQTYQPQHF
>TRBV19
CASNPSPRGLSTNEKLFF
>TRBV5-4
CASSLDYLAGGETQYF
>TRBV20-1
CSASPGAGYEQYF
>TRBV12-3/TRBV12-4
CASTRGTFGYTF
>TRBV4-3
CASSQDHPGQAPYEQYF
>TRBV20-1
CSASTGGAGEQFF
>TRBV9
CASSVGGNYNEQFF
>TRBV5-1
CASSLDGTYEQYF
>TRBV9
CASSVSYWGGSGYTF
>TRBV5-1
CASSPGQGGHEQYF
>TRBV5-1
CASSAPLETQYF
>TRBV7-2
CASRQGVMNTEAFF
>TRBV7-2
CASSLGAGGKNTEAFF
>TRBV4-1
CASSQGQHSYNEQFF
>TRBV5-4
CASSLDRTGGHEQYF
>TRBV5-1
CASSFLGLAEAGELFF
>TRBV5-4
CASSFGTGAIEQYF
>TRBV6-5
CASSPAGARQPQHF
>TRBV24-1
CATSETKTGTAVHEQYF
>TRBV5-6
CASSVDRAQPQHF
>TRBV12-3/TRBV12-4
CASSSRTNEKLFF
>TRBV6-9
CASSYERGGDTQYF